This TCR beta chain is from a study of neurological immune-mediated disorders. Study-level findings and limits: A possible signature was seen in one related-CDR3 cluster, into which phylogenetic grouping placed the repertoires of 18 of 34 multiple sclerosis patients. Whereas HTLV-1-associated myelopathy showed the most TCR clonal expansion, multiple sclerosis showed the least, with levels below those of healthy controls.

Trimming shortened V by 8 bases and J by 2 bases, and 9 bases separated the two germline ends. Germline V gives CDR1 MNHEY, CDR2 SVGEGT. The CDR3 is made up of 12 amino acids. With 10-nucleotide random UMIs included, cDNA was synthesized by 5'RACE. TCRdb analysed the 5' RACE reads with MiXCR anew, one entry per CDR3 protein. The sample includes around 35,000 distinct CDR3 sequences, approximately 1.6% of them seen just once. This clonotype was detected ten times or more. The antigen is undetermined. The unsorted libraries were produced from 2 million PBMCs held at -80 C. The rearrangement links TRBV6-2 or TRBV6-3 to TRBJ1-2, with D tentatively TRBD1 (6 bases). The sequenced sample was PBMCs. The source is a woman aged 25 to 39 with multiple sclerosis. This CDR3 reads CASQGQNYGYTF. In DNA form, the CDR3 reads TGTGCCAGCCAAGGACAGAACTATGGCTACACCTTC.